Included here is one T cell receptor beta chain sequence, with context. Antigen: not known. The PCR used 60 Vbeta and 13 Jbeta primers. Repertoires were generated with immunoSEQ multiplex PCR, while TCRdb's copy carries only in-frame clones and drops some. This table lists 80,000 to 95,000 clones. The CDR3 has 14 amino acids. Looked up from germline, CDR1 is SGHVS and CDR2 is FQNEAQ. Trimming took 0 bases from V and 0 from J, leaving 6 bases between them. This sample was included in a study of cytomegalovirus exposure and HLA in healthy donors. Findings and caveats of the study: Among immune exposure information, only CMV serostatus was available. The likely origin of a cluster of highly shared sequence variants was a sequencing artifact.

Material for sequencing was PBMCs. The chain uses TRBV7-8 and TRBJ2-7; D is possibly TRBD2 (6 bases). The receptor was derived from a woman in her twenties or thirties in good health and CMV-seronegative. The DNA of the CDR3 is TGTGCCAGCAGCTTAGCGGGGGGCTCCTACGAGCAGTACTTC. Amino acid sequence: CASSLAGGSYEQYF.